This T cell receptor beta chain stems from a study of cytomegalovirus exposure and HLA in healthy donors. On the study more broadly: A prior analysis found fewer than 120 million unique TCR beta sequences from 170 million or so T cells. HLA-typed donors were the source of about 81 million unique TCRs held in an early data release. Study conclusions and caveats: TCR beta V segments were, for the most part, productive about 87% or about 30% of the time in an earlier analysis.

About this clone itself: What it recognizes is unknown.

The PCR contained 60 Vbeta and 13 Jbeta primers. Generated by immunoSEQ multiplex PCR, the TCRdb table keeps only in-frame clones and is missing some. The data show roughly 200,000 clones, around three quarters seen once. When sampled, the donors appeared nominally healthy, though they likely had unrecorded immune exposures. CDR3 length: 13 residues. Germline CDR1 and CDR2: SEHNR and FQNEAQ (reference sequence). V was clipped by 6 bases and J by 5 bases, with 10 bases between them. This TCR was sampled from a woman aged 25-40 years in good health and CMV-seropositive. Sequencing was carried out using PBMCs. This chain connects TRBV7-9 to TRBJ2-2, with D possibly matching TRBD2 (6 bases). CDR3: CASRPRETGELFF. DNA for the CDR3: TGTGCCAGCAGGCCCCGGGAGACCGGGGAGCTGTTTTTT.